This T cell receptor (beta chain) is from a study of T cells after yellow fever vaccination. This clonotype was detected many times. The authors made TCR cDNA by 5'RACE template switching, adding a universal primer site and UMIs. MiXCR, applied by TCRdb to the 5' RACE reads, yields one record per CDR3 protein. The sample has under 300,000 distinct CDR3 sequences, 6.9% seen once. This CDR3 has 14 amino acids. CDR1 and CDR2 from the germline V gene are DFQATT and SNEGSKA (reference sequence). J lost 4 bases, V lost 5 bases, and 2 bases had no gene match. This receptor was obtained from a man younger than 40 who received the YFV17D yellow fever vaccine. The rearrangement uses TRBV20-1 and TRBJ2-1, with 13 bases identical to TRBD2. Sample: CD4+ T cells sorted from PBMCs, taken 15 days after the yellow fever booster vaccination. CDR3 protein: CSAGTSGKYNEQFF. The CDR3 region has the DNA TGCAGTGCTGGGACTAGCGGGAAATACAATGAGCAGTTCTTC.